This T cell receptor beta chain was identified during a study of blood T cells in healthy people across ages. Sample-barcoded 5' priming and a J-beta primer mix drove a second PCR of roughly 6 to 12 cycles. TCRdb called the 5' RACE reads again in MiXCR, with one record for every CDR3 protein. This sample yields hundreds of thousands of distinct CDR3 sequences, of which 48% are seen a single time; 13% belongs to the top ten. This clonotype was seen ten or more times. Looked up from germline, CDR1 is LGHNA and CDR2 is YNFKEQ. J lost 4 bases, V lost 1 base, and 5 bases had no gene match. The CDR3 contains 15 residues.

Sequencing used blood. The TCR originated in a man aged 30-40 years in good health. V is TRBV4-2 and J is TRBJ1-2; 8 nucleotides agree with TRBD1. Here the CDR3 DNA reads TGTGCCAGCAGCCAAGCGTCAACAGGGGGCTATGGCTACACCTTC. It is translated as CASSQASTGGYGYTF.